Each of the 12 T cell receptor beta chains below was sequenced from the same sample in a study of neurological immune-mediated disorders. Via MiXCR, TCRdb re-called the 5' RACE reads, giving one row per CDR3 protein. The sample has 65,000 to 90,000 distinct CDR3 sequences; about 5% are singletons. Input material: PBMCs. The receptor set was obtained from a woman in her 30s with multiple sclerosis.

This clonotype was counted many times. The J gene is TRBJ1-5, the V gene TRBV27, with a possible D match to TRBD1 (5 bases). The CDR3 is 15 amino acids. V was trimmed by 4 bases and J by 6 bases, leaving 16 bases between them. CDR1 is MNHEY and CDR2 is SMNVEV in the germline V gene (reference sequence). The CDR3 region is CASSSGTVRGQPQHF. CDR3 DNA: TGTGCCAGCAGTTCCGGGACGGTGAGGGGTCAGCCCCAGCATTTT.

This clonotype was seen many times. The chain combines TRBV6-6 with TRBJ1-4; D ambiguous. The CDR3 loop spans 14 amino acids. Deletions cut 4 bases from V and 7 bases from J, with 13 bases between. Germline V lookup: CDR1 MNHNY, CDR2 SVGAGI (reference sequence). The CDR3 loop is CASSSSPVGEKLFF. In nucleotides, the CDR3 is TGTGCCAGCAGTTCCTCGCCGGTGGGTGAAAAACTGTTTTTT.

This clonotype was seen many times. The rearrangement links TRBV11-3 to TRBJ2-1; the match to TRBD1 covers 8 bases. Germline assignment: CDR1 SGHNT and CDR2 YENEEA. CDR3 length: 12 residues. Trimming took 3 bases from V and 9 from J; bases not matched to a gene: 1. CDR3 sequence reads: CASSLDRVEQFF. DNA of the CDR3: TGTGCCAGCAGCTTGGACAGGGTTGAGCAGTTCTTC.

The sample holds many counts of this clonotype. V and J are TRBV9 and TRBJ2-5; D gene ambiguous. Trimming pared 4 bases from V and 0 bases from J, leaving 10 bases between. Germline CDR1 SGDLS, CDR2 YYNGEE. The CDR3 loop spans 14 amino acids. CDR3 DNA sequence: TGTGCCAGCAGCCTCGGGCAGTACCAAGAGACCCAGTACTTC. It translates to CASSLGQYQETQYF. The full variable domain, with the rest looked up from reference TRBV9 and TRBJ2-5, is DSGVTQTPKHLITATGQRVTLRCSPRSGDLSVYWYQQSLDQGLQFLIQYYNGEERAKGNILERFSAQQFPDLHSELNLSSLELGDSALYFCASSLGQYQETQYFGPGTRLLVL.

Ten or more counts support this clonotype. The chain links TRBV7-2 to TRBJ2-5; 10 bases match TRBD1. Germline V gene sequence: CDR1 SGHTA, CDR2 FQGNSA. The V gene end was trimmed by 5 bases and the J gene end by 5 bases; junction bases not matched to a gene: 8. The CDR3 length is 15 residues. The CDR3 loop reads CASSTGQGSFETQYF. For the CDR3, the DNA is TGTGCCAGCAGCACGGGACAGGGGAGTTTCGAGACCCAGTACTTC.

This clonotype turned up a few times. The genes are TRBV3-1 and TRBJ2-6; D perhaps matches TRBD2 (6 bases). Germline lookup yields CDR1 LGHDT and CDR2 YNNKEL (reference sequence). Trimming removed 1 base at V and 0 bases at J, with 16 bases between. The CDR3 spans 19 residues. The CDR3 DNA reads TGTGCCAGCAGCCAAGGTTTAAGGAGGGGCGTCTCTGGGGCCAACGTCCTGACTTTC. Residues: CASSQGLRRGVSGANVLTF.

This clonotype was counted many times. The chain is built from TRBV15 and TRBJ2-5; 10 nucleotides align to TRBD2. The CDR3 runs to 18 residues. Germline values: CDR1 LNHNV, CDR2 YYDKDF (reference sequence). The V and J ends lost 0 bases and 1 base, in that order; junction bases with no gene match: 8. CDR3 sequence reads: CATSRDSRAGGSQETQYF. As DNA, the CDR3 is TGTGCCACCAGCAGAGATTCTCGAGCGGGGGGGAGCCAAGAGACCCAGTACTTC.

The rearrangement links TRBV7-9 to TRBJ2-7, with 15 bases identical to TRBD2. Unmatched junction bases numbered 15, after V lost 5 bases and J lost 1 base. Germline CDR1 SEHNR, CDR2 FQNEAQ (reference sequence). The CDR3 extends over 20 amino acids. The CDR3 loop reads CASSRSSRGLAGGGSYEQYF. CDR3 DNA sequence: TGTGCCAGCAGCCGTTCCAGTCGGGGACTAGCGGGAGGAGGTTCCTACGAGCAGTACTTC.

This clonotype has at least ten counts. This chain connects TRBV5-1 to TRBJ2-1; the match to TRBD1 covers 11 bases. V shed 5 bases and J 6 bases; nucleotides not matched to a gene: 1. CDR3 size: 13 residues. The germline V gene has CDR1 SGHRS and CDR2 YFSETQ. The CDR3 region is CASRGTGGNEQFF. CDR3 bases: TGCGCCAGCAGGGGGACAGGGGGCAATGAGCAGTTCTTC.

This clonotype appeared a few times. The chain couples TRBV5-1 to TRBJ2-4; TRBD1 matches 8 bases. V was pared by 4 bases and J by 7 bases, with 4 bases of the junction left unmatched. The CDR3 is made up of 13 amino acids. Germline values: CDR1 SGHRS, CDR2 YFSETQ. CDR3 DNA sequence: TGCGCCAGCAGCGAGGGACAGGCGAACATTCAGTACTTC. Translated, it gives CASSEGQANIQYF.

This clonotype was seen a handful of times. The chain combines TRBV4-1 with TRBJ1-5; TRBD1 aligns across 9 bases. From germline, CDR1 is MGHRA and CDR2 YSYEKL. The CDR3 sequence is 16 residues long. V shed 6 bases and J 2 bases; nucleotides not matched to a gene: 8. The CDR3 coding sequence is TGCGCCAGCAGTCCCTTGGGACAGGGAGGCAATCAGCCCCAGCATTTT. This gives the protein CASSPLGQGGNQPQHF.

This clonotype was picked up many times. The DNA of the CDR3 is TGCAGTGCCCCCCTTCGTCTTACCGGGGAGCTGTTTTTT. As protein: CSAPLRLTGELFF. This chain connects TRBV20-1 to TRBJ2-2; D uncertain. The germline V gene encodes CDR1 DFQATT and CDR2 SNEGSKA (reference sequence). V was clipped by 6 bases and J by 5 bases, with 13 bases between them. The length of the CDR3 is 13 residues.